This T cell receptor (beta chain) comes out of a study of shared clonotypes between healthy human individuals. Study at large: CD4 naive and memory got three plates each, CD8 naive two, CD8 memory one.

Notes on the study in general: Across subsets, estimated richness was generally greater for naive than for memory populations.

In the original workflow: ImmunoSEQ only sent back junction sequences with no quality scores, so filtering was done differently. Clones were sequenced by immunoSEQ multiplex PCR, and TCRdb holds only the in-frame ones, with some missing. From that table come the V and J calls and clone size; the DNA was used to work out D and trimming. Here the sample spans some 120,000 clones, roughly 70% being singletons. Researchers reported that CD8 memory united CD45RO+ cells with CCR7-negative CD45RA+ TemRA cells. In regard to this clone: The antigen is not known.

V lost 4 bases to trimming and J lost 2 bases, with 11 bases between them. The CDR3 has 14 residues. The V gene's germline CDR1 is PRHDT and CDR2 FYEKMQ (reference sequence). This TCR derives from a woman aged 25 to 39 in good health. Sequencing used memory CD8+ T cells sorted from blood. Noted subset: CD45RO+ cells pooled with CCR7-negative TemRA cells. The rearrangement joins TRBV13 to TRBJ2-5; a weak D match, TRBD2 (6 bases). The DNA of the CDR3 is TGTGCCAGCAGCTCCCGGGGGTCGCAAGAGACCCAGTACTTC. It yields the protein CASSSRGSQETQYF.